What follows is one T cell receptor beta chain and its context. Its antigen is unknown. The germline V gene encodes CDR1 SEHNR and CDR2 FQNEAQ (reference sequence). V gave up 6 bases and J gave up 5 bases, with 13 bases separating them. The CDR3 sequence is 13 residues long. The data stem from a study of cytomegalovirus exposure and HLA in healthy donors. Primers included in the PCR were 60 Vbeta and 13 Jbeta primers. Profiling relied on immunoSEQ multiplex PCR, and the TCRdb table lists in-frame clones only, not all of them. The repertoire holds around 70,000 clones, with 70% to 75% as singletons. Study-wide results and caveats: Presence/absence comparisons presumed near-even sequencing depth among donors.

This receptor was obtained from a human donor in good health. This sequence joins TRBV7-9 and TRBJ2-5, with unresolved D. The sample consisted of PBMCs. CDR3 nucleotide sequence: TGTGCCAGCAGACCCGCTAGGCGGGAGACCCAGTACTTC. This codes for CASRPARRETQYF. The variable domain in full, completed from reference TRBV7-9 and TRBJ2-5, reads DTGVSQNPRHKITKRGQNVTFRCDPISEHNRLYWYRQTLGQGPEFLTYFQNEAQLEKSRLLSDRFSAERPKGSFSTLEIQRTEQGDSAMYLCASRPARRETQYFGPGTRLLVL.